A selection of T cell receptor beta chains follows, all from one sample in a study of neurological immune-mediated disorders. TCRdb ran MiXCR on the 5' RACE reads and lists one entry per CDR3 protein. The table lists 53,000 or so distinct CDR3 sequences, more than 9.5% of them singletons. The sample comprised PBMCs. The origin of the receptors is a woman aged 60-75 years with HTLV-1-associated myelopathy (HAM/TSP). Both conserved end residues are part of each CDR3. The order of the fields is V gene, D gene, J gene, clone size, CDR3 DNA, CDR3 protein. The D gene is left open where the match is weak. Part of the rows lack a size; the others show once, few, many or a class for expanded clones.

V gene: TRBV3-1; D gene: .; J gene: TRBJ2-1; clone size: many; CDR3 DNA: TGTGCCAGCAGCCTGACGACTTCCAATGAGCAGTTCTTC; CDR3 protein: CASSLTTSNEQFF
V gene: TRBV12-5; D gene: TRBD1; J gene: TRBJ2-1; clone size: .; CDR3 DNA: TGTGCTAGTTGTTTGGCCGAAACAGGGGCCCAGGGTGGGTTCTTC; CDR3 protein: CASCLAETGAQGGFF
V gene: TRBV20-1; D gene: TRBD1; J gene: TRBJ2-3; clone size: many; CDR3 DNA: TGCAGTGCTAACCCGGGACAGGGGTCAGATACGCAGTATTTT; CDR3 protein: CSANPGQGSDTQYF
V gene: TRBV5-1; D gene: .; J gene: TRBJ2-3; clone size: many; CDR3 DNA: TGCGCCAGCAGCTTGGCAGTCGGTGATACGCAGTATTTT; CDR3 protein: CASSLAVGDTQYF
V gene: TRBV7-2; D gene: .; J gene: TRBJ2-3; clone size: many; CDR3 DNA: TGTGCCAGCAGCTTAGATGCCACCCGCACAGATACGCAGTATTTT; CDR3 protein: CASSLDATRTDTQYF
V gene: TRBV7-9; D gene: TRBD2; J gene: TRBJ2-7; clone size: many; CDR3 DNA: TGTGCCAGCAGGCAGGGAGGGACTAGCGGCTACGAGCAGTACTTC; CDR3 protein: CASRQGGTSGYEQYF
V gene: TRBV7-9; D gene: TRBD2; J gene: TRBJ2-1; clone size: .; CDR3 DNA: TGTGCCAGCAGCTTCCAGCGGGGAATCTGGTTCTTC; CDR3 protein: CASSFQRGIWFF
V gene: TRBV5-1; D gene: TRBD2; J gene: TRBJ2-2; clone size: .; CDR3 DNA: TGCGCCAGCAGCGTGACTAGCACCGGGGAGTTGTTTTTT; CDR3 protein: CASSVTSTGELFF
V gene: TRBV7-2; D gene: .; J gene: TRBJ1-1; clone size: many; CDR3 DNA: TGTGCCAGCAGCTTATGGGGGTCTTCGAACACTGAAGCTTTCTTT; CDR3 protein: CASSLWGSSNTEAFF
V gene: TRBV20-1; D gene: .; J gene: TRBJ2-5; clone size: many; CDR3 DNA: TGCAGTGCTCTTAAGTGGGGGGAAGAGACCCAGTACTTC; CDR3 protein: CSALKWGEETQYF
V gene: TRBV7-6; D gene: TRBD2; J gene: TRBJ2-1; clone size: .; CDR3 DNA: TGTGCCAGCAGCCCCCGGGGGGGCGGGAGGGGGCAGTTCTTC; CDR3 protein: CASSPRGGGRGQFF
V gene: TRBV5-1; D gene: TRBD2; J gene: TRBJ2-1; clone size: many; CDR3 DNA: TGCGCCAGCAGCTTTGATAGCGGGAGGGCGAATGAGCAGTTCTTC; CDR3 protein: CASSFDSGRANEQFF
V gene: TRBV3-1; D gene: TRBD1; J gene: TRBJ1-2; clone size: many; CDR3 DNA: TGTGCCAGCAGCCAATTTTGGACAGGGACTAACTATGGCTACACCTTC; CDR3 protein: CASSQFWTGTNYGYTF
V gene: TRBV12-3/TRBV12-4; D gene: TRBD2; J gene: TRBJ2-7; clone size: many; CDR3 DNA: TGTGCCAGCAGTTCGACAGCGGGAGGGCCTTCCGAGCAGTACTTC; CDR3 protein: CASSSTAGGPSEQYF
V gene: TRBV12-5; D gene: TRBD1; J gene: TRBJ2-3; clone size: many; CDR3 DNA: TGTGCTAGTGGGCCGGGACAGCGCACAGATACGCAGTATTTT; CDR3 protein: CASGPGQRTDTQYF
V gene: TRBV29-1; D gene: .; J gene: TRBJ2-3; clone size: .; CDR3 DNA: TGCAGTGCACTGTGTGGAGGCTTTGATACGCAGTATTTT; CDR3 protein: CSALCGGFDTQYF